This T cell receptor beta chain comes out of a study of monozygotic twins with inflammatory bowel disease. The CDR3 is 15 residues long. Germline V gene data show CDR1 as DFQATT and CDR2 as SNEGSKA (reference sequence). Donors each contributed one blood sample measuring under 3 ml. TCRdb reprocessed the 5' RACE reads; each CDR3 protein has one entry and no DNA is given. The sample data list 300,000 to 350,000 distinct CDR3 sequences. Sequencing was carried out using blood. The chain has TRBV20-1 and TRBJ2-1; TCRdb designates TRBD2, a call that cannot be tested without DNA. The clonotype comes from a human donor with ulcerative colitis or Crohn's disease, or a healthy co-twin of an affected twin (not recorded which). The CDR3 loop reads CSARLAGDYYNEQFF.